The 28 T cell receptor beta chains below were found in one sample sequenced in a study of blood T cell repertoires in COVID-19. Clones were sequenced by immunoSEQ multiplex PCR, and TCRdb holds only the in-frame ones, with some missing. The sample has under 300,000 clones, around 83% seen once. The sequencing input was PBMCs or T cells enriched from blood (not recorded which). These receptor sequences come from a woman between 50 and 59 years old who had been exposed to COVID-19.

CDR3 sequence: CASSQGTGLETQYF. The CDR3 DNA reads as TGTGCCAGCAGCCAAGGGACAGGTCTAGAGACCCAGTACTTC. V is TRBV3-1 (or the pseudogene TRBV3-2) and J is TRBJ2-5; 7 nucleotides agree with TRBD1. J gave up 4 bases and V 1 base, and 3 bases lay outside the gene matches. From germline, CDR1 is LGHDT and CDR2 YNNKEL (reference sequence). The CDR3 is 14 residues long.

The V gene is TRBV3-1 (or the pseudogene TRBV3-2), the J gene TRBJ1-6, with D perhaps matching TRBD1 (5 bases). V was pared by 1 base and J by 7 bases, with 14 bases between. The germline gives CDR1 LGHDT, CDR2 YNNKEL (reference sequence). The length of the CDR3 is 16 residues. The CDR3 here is CASSQGLQGGNSPLHF. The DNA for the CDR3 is TGTGCCAGCAGCCAAGGACTCCAGGGTGGGAATTCACCCCTCCACTTT.

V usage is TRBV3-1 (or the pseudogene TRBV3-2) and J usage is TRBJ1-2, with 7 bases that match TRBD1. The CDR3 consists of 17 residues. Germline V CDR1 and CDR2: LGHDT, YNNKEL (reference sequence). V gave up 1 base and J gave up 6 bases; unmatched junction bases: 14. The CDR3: CASSQASHQTGMDGYTF. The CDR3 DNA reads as TGTGCCAGCAGCCAAGCTTCCCACCAGACAGGGATGGATGGCTACACCTTC.

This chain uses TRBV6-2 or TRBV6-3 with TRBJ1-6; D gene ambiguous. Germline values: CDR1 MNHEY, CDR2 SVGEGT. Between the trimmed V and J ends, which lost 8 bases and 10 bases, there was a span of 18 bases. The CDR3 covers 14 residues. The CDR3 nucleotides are TGTGCCAGCGGCCCCCGTGGGGAGGAGTCACCCCTCCACTTT. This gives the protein CASGPRGEESPLHF.

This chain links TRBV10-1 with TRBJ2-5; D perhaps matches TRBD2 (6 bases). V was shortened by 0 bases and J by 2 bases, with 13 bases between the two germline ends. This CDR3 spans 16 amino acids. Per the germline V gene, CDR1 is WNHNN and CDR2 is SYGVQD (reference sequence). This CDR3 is CASSESGLGYQETQYF. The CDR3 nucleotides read TGCGCCAGCAGTGAGTCGGGACTCGGGTATCAAGAGACCCAGTACTTC.

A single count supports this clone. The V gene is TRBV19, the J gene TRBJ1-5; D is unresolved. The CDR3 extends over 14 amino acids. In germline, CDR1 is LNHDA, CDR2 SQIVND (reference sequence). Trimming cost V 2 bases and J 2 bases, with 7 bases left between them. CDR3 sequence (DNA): TGTGCCAGTAGTATAACCCAGGGCAATCAGCCCCAGCATTTT. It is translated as CASSITQGNQPQHF.

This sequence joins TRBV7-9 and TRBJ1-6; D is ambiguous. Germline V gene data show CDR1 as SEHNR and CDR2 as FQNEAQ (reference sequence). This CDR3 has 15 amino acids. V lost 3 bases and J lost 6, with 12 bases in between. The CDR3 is CASSFSSVSNSPLHF. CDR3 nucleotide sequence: TGTGCCAGCAGCTTTTCGTCGGTTTCTAATTCACCCCTCCACTTT.

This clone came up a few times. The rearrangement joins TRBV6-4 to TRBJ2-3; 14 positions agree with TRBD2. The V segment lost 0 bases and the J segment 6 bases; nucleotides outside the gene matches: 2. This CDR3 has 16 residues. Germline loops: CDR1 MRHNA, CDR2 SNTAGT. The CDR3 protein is CASSDSTSGGVDTQYF. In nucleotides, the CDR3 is TGTGCCAGCAGTGACTCGACTAGCGGGGGGGTTGATACGCAGTATTTT.

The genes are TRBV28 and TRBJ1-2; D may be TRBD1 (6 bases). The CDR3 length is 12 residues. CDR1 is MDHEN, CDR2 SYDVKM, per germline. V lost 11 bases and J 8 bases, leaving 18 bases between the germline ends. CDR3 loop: CAGSTGRMGYTF. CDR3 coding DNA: TGTGCCGGATCAACAGGGAGAATGGGCTACACCTTC.

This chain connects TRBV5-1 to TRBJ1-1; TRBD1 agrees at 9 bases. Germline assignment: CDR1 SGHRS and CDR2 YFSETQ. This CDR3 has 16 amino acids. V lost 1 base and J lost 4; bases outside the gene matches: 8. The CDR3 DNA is TGCGCCAGCAGCTTGTACGGACAGGGGTTGGGCACTGAAGCTTTCTTT. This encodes CASSLYGQGLGTEAFF.

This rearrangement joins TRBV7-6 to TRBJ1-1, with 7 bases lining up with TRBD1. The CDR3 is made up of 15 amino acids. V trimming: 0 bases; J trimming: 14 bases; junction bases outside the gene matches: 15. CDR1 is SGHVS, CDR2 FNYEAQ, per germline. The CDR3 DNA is TGTGCCAGCAGCTTAGCCCTGAGGGGGCGAGGTGAGGCGTTCTTT. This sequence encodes CASSLALRGRGEAFF.

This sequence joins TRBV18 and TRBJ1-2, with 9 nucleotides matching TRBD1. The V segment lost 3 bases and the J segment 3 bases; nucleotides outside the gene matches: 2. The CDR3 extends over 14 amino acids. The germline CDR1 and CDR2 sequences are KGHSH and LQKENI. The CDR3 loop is CASSPRQGDYGYTF. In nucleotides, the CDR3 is TGTGCCAGCTCACCCCGACAGGGGGACTATGGCTACACCTTC. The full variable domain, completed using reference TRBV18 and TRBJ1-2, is NAGVMQNPRHLVRRRGQEARLRCSPMKGHSHVYWYRQLPEEGLKFMVYLQKENIIDESGMPKERFSAEFPKEGPSILRIQQVVRGDSAAYFCASSPRQGDYGYTFGSGTRLTVV.

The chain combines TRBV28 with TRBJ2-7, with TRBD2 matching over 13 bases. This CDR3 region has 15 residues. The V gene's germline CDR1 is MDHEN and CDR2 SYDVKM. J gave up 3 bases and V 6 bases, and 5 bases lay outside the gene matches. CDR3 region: CASRRLAGGLYEQYF. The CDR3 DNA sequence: TGTGCCAGCAGAAGACTAGCGGGGGGCCTCTACGAGCAGTACTTC.

This CDR3 is CASSPSVASGANVLTF. CDR3 bases: TGCGCCAGCAGCCCCTCCGTGGCCTCTGGGGCCAACGTCCTGACTTTC. This sequence joins TRBV5-1 and TRBJ2-6; D remains ambiguous. Germline values: CDR1 SGHRS, CDR2 YFSETQ. The CDR3 has 16 residues. V was trimmed by 4 bases and J by 0 bases, leaving 11 bases between them.

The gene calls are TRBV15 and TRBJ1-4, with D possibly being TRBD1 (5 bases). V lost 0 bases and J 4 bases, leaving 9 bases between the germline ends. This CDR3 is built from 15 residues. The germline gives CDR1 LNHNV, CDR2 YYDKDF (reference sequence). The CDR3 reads CATSRDRGVNEKLFF. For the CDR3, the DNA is TGTGCCACCAGCAGAGATCGGGGGGTTAATGAAAAACTGTTTTTT.

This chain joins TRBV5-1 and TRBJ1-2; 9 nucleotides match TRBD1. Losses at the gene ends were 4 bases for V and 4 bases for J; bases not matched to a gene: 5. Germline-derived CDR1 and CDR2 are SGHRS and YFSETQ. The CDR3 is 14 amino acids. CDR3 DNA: TGCGCCAGCAGCCCGGGACAGGGAAGCTATGGCTACACCTTC. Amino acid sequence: CASSPGQGSYGYTF. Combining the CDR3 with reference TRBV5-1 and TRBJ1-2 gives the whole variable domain KAGVTQTPRYLIKTRGQQVTLSCSPISGHRSVSWYQQTPGQGLQFLFEYFSETQRNKGNFPGRFSGRQFSNSRSEMNVSTLELGDSALYLCASSPGQGSYGYTFGSGTRLTVV.

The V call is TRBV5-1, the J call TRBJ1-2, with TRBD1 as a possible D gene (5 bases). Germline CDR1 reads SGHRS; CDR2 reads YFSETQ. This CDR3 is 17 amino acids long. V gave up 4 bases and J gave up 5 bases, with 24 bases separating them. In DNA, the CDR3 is TGCGCCAGCAGCCCTGAGGGGCGGGGACGTTTGGGGTATGGCTACACCTTC. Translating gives CASSPEGRGRLGYGYTF.

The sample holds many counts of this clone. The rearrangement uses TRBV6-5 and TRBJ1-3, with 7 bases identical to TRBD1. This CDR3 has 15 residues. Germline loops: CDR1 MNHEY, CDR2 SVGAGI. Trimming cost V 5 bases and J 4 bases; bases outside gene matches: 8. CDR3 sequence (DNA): TGTGCCAGCAGTAGATCGGGGGACAGCGGAAACACCATATATTTT. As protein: CASSRSGDSGNTIYF.

The CDR3 DNA reads TGTGCCAGCAGTAAGGGACTGGTCTATGGCTACACCTTC. Amino acid sequence: CASSKGLVYGYTF. V is TRBV6-5 and J is TRBJ1-2; possible D gene TRBD1, 5 bases. CDR3 size: 13 residues. V lost 5 bases and J lost 4, with 11 bases in between. The germline V gene has CDR1 MNHEY and CDR2 SVGAGI.

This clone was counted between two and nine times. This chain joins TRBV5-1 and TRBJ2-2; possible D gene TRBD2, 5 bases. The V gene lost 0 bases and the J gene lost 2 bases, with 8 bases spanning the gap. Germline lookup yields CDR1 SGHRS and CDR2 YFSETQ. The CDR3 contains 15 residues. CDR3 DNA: TGCGCCAGCAGCTTGGAACTAGACAACACCGGGGAGCTGTTTTTT. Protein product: CASSLELDNTGELFF.

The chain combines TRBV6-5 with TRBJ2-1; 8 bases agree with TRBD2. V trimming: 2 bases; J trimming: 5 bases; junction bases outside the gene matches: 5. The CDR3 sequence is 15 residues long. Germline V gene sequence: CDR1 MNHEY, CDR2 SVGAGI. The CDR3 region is CASSYGAGGHNEQFF. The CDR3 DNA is TGTGCCAGCAGTTACGGGGCGGGGGGCCACAATGAGCAGTTCTTC.

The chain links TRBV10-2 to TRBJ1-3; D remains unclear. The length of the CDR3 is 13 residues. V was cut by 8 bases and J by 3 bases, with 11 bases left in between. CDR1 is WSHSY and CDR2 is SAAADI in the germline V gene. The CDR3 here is CASSTTGGNTIYF. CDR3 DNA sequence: TGCGCCAGCTCGACGACGGGTGGAAACACCATATATTTT.

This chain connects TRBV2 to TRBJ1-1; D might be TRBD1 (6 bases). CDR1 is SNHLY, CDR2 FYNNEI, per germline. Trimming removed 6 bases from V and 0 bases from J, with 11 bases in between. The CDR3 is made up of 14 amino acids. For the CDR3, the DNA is TGTGCCAGCAGCCCAGGACAGCTGAACACTGAAGCTTTCTTT. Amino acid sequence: CASSPGQLNTEAFF.

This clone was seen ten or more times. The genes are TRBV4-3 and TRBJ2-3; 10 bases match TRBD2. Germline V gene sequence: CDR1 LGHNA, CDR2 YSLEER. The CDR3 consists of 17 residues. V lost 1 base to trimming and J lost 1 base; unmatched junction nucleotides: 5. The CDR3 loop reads CASSQGTSGGGTDTQYF. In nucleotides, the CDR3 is TGCGCCAGCAGCCAAGGGACCAGCGGGGGGGGCACAGATACGCAGTATTTT.

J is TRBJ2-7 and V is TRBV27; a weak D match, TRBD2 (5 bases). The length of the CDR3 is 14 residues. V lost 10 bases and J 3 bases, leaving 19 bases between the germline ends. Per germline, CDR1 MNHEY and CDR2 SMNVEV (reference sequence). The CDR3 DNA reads TGTGCCACCGCGCTCTCGGGGTCCATCTACGAGCAGTACTTC. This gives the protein CATALSGSIYEQYF.

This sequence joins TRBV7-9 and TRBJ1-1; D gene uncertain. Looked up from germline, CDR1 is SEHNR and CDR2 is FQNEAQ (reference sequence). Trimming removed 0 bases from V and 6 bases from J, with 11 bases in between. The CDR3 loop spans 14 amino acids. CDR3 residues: CASSLADRGAEAFF. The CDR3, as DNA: TGTGCCAGCAGCTTAGCAGATCGCGGCGCTGAAGCTTTCTTT.

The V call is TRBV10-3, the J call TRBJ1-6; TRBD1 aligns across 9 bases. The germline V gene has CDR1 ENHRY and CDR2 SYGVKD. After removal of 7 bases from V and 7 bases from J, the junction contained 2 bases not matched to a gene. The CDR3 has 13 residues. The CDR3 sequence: CAIKTGGNSPLHF. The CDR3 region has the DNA TGTGCCATCAAAACAGGGGGCAATTCACCCCTCCACTTT.

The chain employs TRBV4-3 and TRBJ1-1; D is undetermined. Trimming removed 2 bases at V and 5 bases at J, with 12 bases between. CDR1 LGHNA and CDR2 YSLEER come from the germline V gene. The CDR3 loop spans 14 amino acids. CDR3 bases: TGCGCCAGCAGCCAAACCCGGGAGGAGACTGAAGCTTTCTTT. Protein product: CASSQTREETEAFF.